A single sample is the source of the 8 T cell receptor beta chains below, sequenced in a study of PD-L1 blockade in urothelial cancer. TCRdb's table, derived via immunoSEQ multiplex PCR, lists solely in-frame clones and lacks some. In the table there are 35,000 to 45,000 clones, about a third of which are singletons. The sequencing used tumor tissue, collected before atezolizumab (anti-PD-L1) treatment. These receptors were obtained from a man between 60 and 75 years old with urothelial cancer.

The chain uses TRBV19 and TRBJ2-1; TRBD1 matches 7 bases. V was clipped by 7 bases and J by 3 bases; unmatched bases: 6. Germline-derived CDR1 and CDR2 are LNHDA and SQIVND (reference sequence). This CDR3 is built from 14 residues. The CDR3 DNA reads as TGTGCCAGTATGACCGGGACAGACTACAATGAGCAGTTCTTC. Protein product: CASMTGTDYNEQFF.

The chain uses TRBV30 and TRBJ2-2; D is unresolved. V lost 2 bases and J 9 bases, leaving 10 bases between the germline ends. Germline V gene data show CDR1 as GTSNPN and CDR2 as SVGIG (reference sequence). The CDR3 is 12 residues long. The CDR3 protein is CAWSTLGRELFF. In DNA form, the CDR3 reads TGTGCCTGGAGTACCTTGGGCAGGGAGCTGTTTTTT. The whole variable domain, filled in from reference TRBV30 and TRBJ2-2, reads SQTIHQWPATLVQPVGSPLSLECTVEGTSNPNLYWYRQAAGRGLQLLFYSVGIGQISSEVPQNLSASRPQDRQFILSSKKLLLSDSGFYLCAWSTLGRELFFGEGSRLTVL.

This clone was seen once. CDR3 in DNA: TGTGCCTGGAACCAGGGAGGGAGGTACGAGCAGTACTTC. Amino acids: CAWNQGGRYEQYF. The chain has TRBV30 and TRBJ2-7, with 7 bases that match TRBD2. Germline CDR1 and CDR2: GTSNPN and SVGIG (reference sequence). The CDR3 sequence is 13 residues long. The J segment lost 4 bases and the V segment lost 4 bases, leaving 7 bases of the junction unmatched. Based on the CDR3 plus reference TRBV30 and TRBJ2-7, the full variable domain is SQTIHQWPATLVQPVGSPLSLECTVEGTSNPNLYWYRQAAGRGLQLLFYSVGIGQISSEVPQNLSASRPQDRQFILSSKKLLLSDSGFYLCAWNQGGRYEQYFGPGTRLTVT.

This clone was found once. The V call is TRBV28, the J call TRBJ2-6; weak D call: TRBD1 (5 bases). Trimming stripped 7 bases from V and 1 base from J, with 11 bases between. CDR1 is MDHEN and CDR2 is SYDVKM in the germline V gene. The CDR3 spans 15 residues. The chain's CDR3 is CASKQDMSGANVLTF. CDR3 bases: TGTGCCAGCAAGCAGGACATGTCTGGGGCCAACGTCCTGACTTTC.

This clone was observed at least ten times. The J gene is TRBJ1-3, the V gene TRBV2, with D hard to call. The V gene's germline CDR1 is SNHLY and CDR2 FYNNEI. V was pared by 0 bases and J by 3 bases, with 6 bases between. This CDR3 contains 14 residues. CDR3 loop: CASSEARYGNTIYF. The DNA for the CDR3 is TGTGCCAGCAGTGAAGCCAGATATGGAAACACCATATATTTT.

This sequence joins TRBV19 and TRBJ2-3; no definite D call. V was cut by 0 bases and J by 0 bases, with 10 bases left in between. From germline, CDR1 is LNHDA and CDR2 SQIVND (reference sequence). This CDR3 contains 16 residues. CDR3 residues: CASSIDAFSSTDTQYF. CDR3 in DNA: TGTGCCAGTAGTATAGATGCGTTCTCTAGCACAGATACGCAGTATTTT.

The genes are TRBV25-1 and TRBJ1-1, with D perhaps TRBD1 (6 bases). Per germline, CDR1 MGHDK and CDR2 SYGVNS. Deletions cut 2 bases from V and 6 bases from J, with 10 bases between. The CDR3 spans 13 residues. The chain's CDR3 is CASSEQGFAEAFF. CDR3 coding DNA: TGTGCCAGCAGTGAACAGGGGTTCGCTGAAGCTTTCTTT.

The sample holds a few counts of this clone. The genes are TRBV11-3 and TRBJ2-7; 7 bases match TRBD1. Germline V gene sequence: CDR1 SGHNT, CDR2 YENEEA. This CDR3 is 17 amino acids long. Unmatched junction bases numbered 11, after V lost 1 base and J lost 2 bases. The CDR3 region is CASSLVFDRGPTYEQYF. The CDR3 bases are TGTGCCAGCAGCTTAGTATTTGATAGGGGGCCCACCTACGAGCAGTACTTC.